These T cell receptor beta chains were read from a single sample in a study of T cell responses to AZD1222 COVID-19 vaccine. Sequencing was performed with immunoSEQ multiplex PCR; in TCRdb, only in-frame clones are kept and a portion is missing. Here the sample spans 180,000 or so clones, about 90% being singletons. Sequenced material: peripheral blood, taken 28 days after the second AZD1222 dose. Source of these receptors: an adult who received the AZD1222 COVID-19 vaccine. CDR3s include the opening cysteine and the closing phenylalanine or tryptophan. D genes are given only for firm matches. Size is stated for part of the rows, as once, few or many counts, or as a class when the clone is expanded.

clone_size: -; j_call: TRBJ1-4; d_call: TRBD1; v_call: TRBV7-9; cdr3_length: 15; cdr3_nt: TGTGCCAGCAGCCCGCAGACAGGGTATAATGAAAAACTGTTTTTT; cdr3_aa: CASSPQTGYNEKLFF
clone_size: -; j_call: TRBJ2-7; d_call: TRBD1; v_call: TRBV2; cdr3_length: 13; cdr3_nt: TGTGCCAGCAACCGACAGGGGAACTACGAGCAGTACTTC; cdr3_aa: CASNRQGNYEQYF
clone_size: -; j_call: TRBJ2-3; d_call: TRBD2; v_call: TRBV3-1/TRBV3-2; cdr3_length: 17; cdr3_nt: TGTGCCAGCAGCCAGTACGGACTAGCGGGGTGGAAGGATACGCAGTATTTT; cdr3_aa: CASSQYGLAGWKDTQYF
clone_size: -; j_call: TRBJ2-1; d_call: TRBD2; v_call: TRBV6-2/TRBV6-3; cdr3_length: 19; cdr3_nt: TGTGCCAGCAGCGACCGAGGGACTAGCGGGAGATTGCCCTACAATGAGCAGTTCTTC; cdr3_aa: CASSDRGTSGRLPYNEQFF
clone_size: -; j_call: TRBJ1-4; d_call: -; v_call: TRBV5-1; cdr3_length: 15; cdr3_nt: TGCGCCAGCAGCCAGAGGGGGGTAGAAAAGGAAAAACTGTTTTTT; cdr3_aa: CASSQRGVEKEKLFF
clone_size: -; j_call: TRBJ1-4; d_call: -; v_call: TRBV5-6; cdr3_length: 15; cdr3_nt: TGTGCCAGCAGCTTTGGTTCAGGGTTGATTGAAAAACTGTTTTTT; cdr3_aa: CASSFGSGLIEKLFF
clone_size: -; j_call: TRBJ2-2; d_call: -; v_call: TRBV2; cdr3_length: 15; cdr3_nt: TGTGCCAGCAGTGAAGGAGGGGCAAACACCGGGGAGCTGTTTTTT; cdr3_aa: CASSEGGANTGELFF
clone_size: -; j_call: TRBJ1-6; d_call: -; v_call: TRBV7-9; cdr3_length: 14; cdr3_nt: TGTGCCATCCCGTCGGCGGGGGAGAATTCACCCCTCCACTTT; cdr3_aa: CAIPSAGENSPLHF
clone_size: -; j_call: TRBJ2-3; d_call: -; v_call: TRBV6-5; cdr3_length: 15; cdr3_nt: TGTGCCAGCAGTTACGAGCGGCTTAGCACAGATACGCAGTATTTT; cdr3_aa: CASSYERLSTDTQYF
clone_size: -; j_call: TRBJ1-5; d_call: TRBD1; v_call: TRBV6-1; cdr3_length: 16; cdr3_nt: TGTGCCAGCAGTGGGGGGCAGGGGGTCAGCAATCAGCCCCAGCATTTT; cdr3_aa: CASSGGQGVSNQPQHF
clone_size: -; j_call: TRBJ1-6; d_call: TRBD1; v_call: TRBV30; cdr3_length: 13; cdr3_nt: TGTGCCTGGAATGACAGGGAAATTTCACCCCTCCACTTT; cdr3_aa: CAWNDREISPLHF
clone_size: -; j_call: TRBJ1-5; d_call: -; v_call: TRBV2; cdr3_length: 14; cdr3_nt: TGTGCCAGCAGCGCAGGCAACAGCAATCAGCCCCAGCATTTT; cdr3_aa: CASSAGNSNQPQHF
clone_size: many; j_call: TRBJ1-6; d_call: -; v_call: TRBV6-2/TRBV6-3; cdr3_length: 14; cdr3_nt: TGTGCCAGCAGTACGGGGGGAAATAATTCACCCCTCCACTTT; cdr3_aa: CASSTGGNNSPLHF
clone_size: -; j_call: TRBJ2-1; d_call: TRBD2; v_call: TRBV28; cdr3_length: 14; cdr3_nt: TGTGCCACCCAGTCTAGCGGGAGGGGAAATGAGCAGTTCTTC; cdr3_aa: CATQSSGRGNEQFF
clone_size: -; j_call: TRBJ2-3; d_call: -; v_call: TRBV18; cdr3_length: 16; cdr3_nt: TGTGCCAGCTCACCACAGAACAGGCCTAGCACAGATACGCAGTATTTT; cdr3_aa: CASSPQNRPSTDTQYF
clone_size: -; j_call: TRBJ1-2; d_call: -; v_call: TRBV23-1; cdr3_length: 15; cdr3_nt: TGCGCCAGCAGTCAATCGTTGGCTTCCTGGGATGGCTACACCTTC; cdr3_aa: CASSQSLASWDGYTF
clone_size: -; j_call: TRBJ2-7; d_call: TRBD2; v_call: TRBV4-2; cdr3_length: 17; cdr3_nt: TGTGCCAGCAGCCAAGAAGTAAGTCGGGAGGGTACCTACGAGCAGTACTTC; cdr3_aa: CASSQEVSREGTYEQYF
clone_size: -; j_call: TRBJ1-2; d_call: TRBD1; v_call: TRBV29-1; cdr3_length: 13; cdr3_nt: TGCAGCGTCCGGGACAGGTATAACTATGGCTACACCTTC; cdr3_aa: CSVRDRYNYGYTF
clone_size: -; j_call: TRBJ1-5; d_call: -; v_call: TRBV18; cdr3_length: 16; cdr3_nt: TGTGCCAGCTCACCACCGTGGGGAGGGGGCAATCAGCCCCAGCATTTT; cdr3_aa: CASSPPWGGGNQPQHF
clone_size: -; j_call: TRBJ2-3; d_call: TRBD2; v_call: TRBV5-4; cdr3_length: 16; cdr3_nt: TGTGCCAGCAGCCAGGGACTAGCGGGAGATACAGATACGCAGTATTTT; cdr3_aa: CASSQGLAGDTDTQYF
clone_size: once; j_call: TRBJ2-3; d_call: TRBD2; v_call: TRBV18; cdr3_length: 16; cdr3_nt: TGTGCCAGCTTAACGGGAACTAGCGGGAGAACAGATACGCAGTATTTT; cdr3_aa: CASLTGTSGRTDTQYF
clone_size: -; j_call: TRBJ1-2; d_call: -; v_call: TRBV3-1/TRBV3-2; cdr3_length: 14; cdr3_nt: TGTGCCAGCAGCCAAGCCGACGGGAACTATGGCTACACCTTC; cdr3_aa: CASSQADGNYGYTF
clone_size: -; j_call: TRBJ1-3; d_call: TRBD1; v_call: TRBV15; cdr3_length: 16; cdr3_nt: TGTGCCACCAGCAGAGCCGGGACAGGGGCTGGAAACACCATATATTTT; cdr3_aa: CATSRAGTGAGNTIYF
clone_size: -; j_call: TRBJ2-7; d_call: -; v_call: TRBV30; cdr3_length: 12; cdr3_nt: TGTGCCTGGAGTGCGGGAGTTGGCGAGCAGTACTTC; cdr3_aa: CAWSAGVGEQYF
clone_size: few; j_call: TRBJ2-2; d_call: TRBD2; v_call: TRBV4-1; cdr3_length: 15; cdr3_nt: TGCGCCAGCAGCCAAATAAGCGGGGTCACCGGGGAGCTGTTTTTT; cdr3_aa: CASSQISGVTGELFF
clone_size: few; j_call: TRBJ1-6; d_call: TRBD1; v_call: TRBV7-3; cdr3_length: 16; cdr3_nt: TGTGCCAGCAGCTCCGGGACAGGGGGCGCGGGTTCACCCCTCCACTTT; cdr3_aa: CASSSGTGGAGSPLHF
clone_size: -; j_call: TRBJ2-2; d_call: -; v_call: TRBV11-1; cdr3_length: 14; cdr3_nt: TGTGCCAGCAGCCGACTAGGGAACACCGGGGAGCTGTTTTTT; cdr3_aa: CASSRLGNTGELFF
clone_size: -; j_call: TRBJ2-2; d_call: -; v_call: TRBV2; cdr3_length: 14; cdr3_nt: TGTGCCAGCAGTGGGGGACAGAACACCGGGGAGCTGTTTTTT; cdr3_aa: CASSGGQNTGELFF
clone_size: -; j_call: TRBJ2-7; d_call: -; v_call: TRBV4-1; cdr3_length: 14; cdr3_nt: TGCGCCAGCAGCCAACCCCGCCAGACCTTCGAGCAGTACTTC; cdr3_aa: CASSQPRQTFEQYF
clone_size: -; j_call: TRBJ1-3; d_call: -; v_call: TRBV29-1; cdr3_length: 13; cdr3_nt: TGCAGCGTTGAAGTGGGATCGGGAAACACCATATATTTT; cdr3_aa: CSVEVGSGNTIYF
clone_size: -; j_call: TRBJ2-7; d_call: TRBD1; v_call: TRBV5-1; cdr3_length: 18; cdr3_nt: TGCGCCAGCAGCTTGAGGGAAGGGACAGGGGGCGCCTTCTACGAGCAGTACTTC; cdr3_aa: CASSLREGTGGAFYEQYF
clone_size: -; j_call: TRBJ2-5; d_call: -; v_call: TRBV27; cdr3_length: 17; cdr3_nt: TGTGCCAGCATCTCTCCCCAGGTGGGTAATCCGAGGGAGACCCAGTACTTC; cdr3_aa: CASISPQVGNPRETQYF
clone_size: -; j_call: TRBJ1-2; d_call: -; v_call: TRBV13; cdr3_length: 15; cdr3_nt: TGTGCCAGCAGCTTAGGACAGGGTACTAACTATGGCTACACCTTC; cdr3_aa: CASSLGQGTNYGYTF
clone_size: few; j_call: TRBJ2-2; d_call: TRBD1; v_call: TRBV3-1/TRBV3-2; cdr3_length: 16; cdr3_nt: TGTGCCAGCAGCCGTCCGGGACAGGGGGTGGCCGGGGAGCTGTTTTTT; cdr3_aa: CASSRPGQGVAGELFF
clone_size: -; j_call: TRBJ1-1; d_call: TRBD1; v_call: TRBV14; cdr3_length: 16; cdr3_nt: TGTGCCAGCAGCCCGCGACAGGGGGCGGGGAACACTGAAGCTTTCTTT; cdr3_aa: CASSPRQGAGNTEAFF
clone_size: -; j_call: TRBJ2-6; d_call: TRBD1; v_call: TRBV3-1/TRBV3-2; cdr3_length: 19; cdr3_nt: TGTGCCAGCAGCCGGGTCTTGGACAGGGGTTCCCCTGGGGCCAACGTCCTGACTTTC; cdr3_aa: CASSRVLDRGSPGANVLTF
clone_size: -; j_call: TRBJ1-1; d_call: -; v_call: TRBV30; cdr3_length: 13; cdr3_nt: TGTGCTTCTAAAGTTGGGAGGCGGACTGAAGCTTTCTTT; cdr3_aa: CASKVGRRTEAFF
clone_size: -; j_call: TRBJ2-7; d_call: -; v_call: TRBV6-1; cdr3_length: 14; cdr3_nt: TGTGCCAGCAGTGAACAGGGCCTCTCCTACGAGCAGTACTTC; cdr3_aa: CASSEQGLSYEQYF
clone_size: -; j_call: TRBJ2-4; d_call: TRBD1; v_call: TRBV7-2; cdr3_length: 17; cdr3_nt: TGTGCCAGCAGCGGCGGGACAGGGGTTGATGGCAAAAACATTCAGTACTTC; cdr3_aa: CASSGGTGVDGKNIQYF
clone_size: -; j_call: TRBJ1-3; d_call: -; v_call: TRBV7-9; cdr3_length: 14; cdr3_nt: TGTGCCAGCGTAATAGGGGGATTCTGGAACACCATATATTTT; cdr3_aa: CASVIGGFWNTIYF
clone_size: -; j_call: TRBJ2-7; d_call: -; v_call: TRBV19; cdr3_length: 14; cdr3_nt: TGTGCCAGTACCTATGGGAACTCTCCACACGAGCAGTACTTC; cdr3_aa: CASTYGNSPHEQYF
clone_size: -; j_call: TRBJ2-2; d_call: -; v_call: TRBV11-1; cdr3_length: 15; cdr3_nt: TGTGCCAGCAGCTTAGGGGCAGTTATGAAGGGGGAGCTGTTTTTT; cdr3_aa: CASSLGAVMKGELFF
clone_size: -; j_call: TRBJ2-1; d_call: TRBD1; v_call: TRBV5-1; cdr3_length: 15; cdr3_nt: TGCGCCAGCAGCTTGGAAGGGGGCGTTTACAATGAGCAGTTCTTC; cdr3_aa: CASSLEGGVYNEQFF
clone_size: -; j_call: TRBJ1-4; d_call: -; v_call: TRBV30; cdr3_length: 13; cdr3_nt: TGTGCCTGGAGCGTCAGGCTGGGTGAAAAACTGTTTTTT; cdr3_aa: CAWSVRLGEKLFF
clone_size: -; j_call: TRBJ1-4; d_call: TRBD1; v_call: TRBV4-1; cdr3_length: 16; cdr3_nt: TGCGCCAGCAGCCAAGCTCAGACAGGGACAGTTGAAAAACTGTTTTTT; cdr3_aa: CASSQAQTGTVEKLFF
clone_size: -; j_call: TRBJ1-5; d_call: -; v_call: TRBV30; cdr3_length: 13; cdr3_nt: TGTGCCTGGAGCGAGACTAGACATCAGCCCCAGCATTTT; cdr3_aa: CAWSETRHQPQHF
clone_size: few; j_call: TRBJ2-3; d_call: -; v_call: TRBV11-2; cdr3_length: 14; cdr3_nt: TGTGCCAGCAACCCTGGCGGGGGCCGCGATACGCAGTATTTT; cdr3_aa: CASNPGGGRDTQYF
clone_size: -; j_call: TRBJ2-1; d_call: -; v_call: TRBV6-5; cdr3_length: 15; cdr3_nt: TGTGCCAGCAGTTACCAAACCCGGCAATGGAATGAGCAGTTCTTC; cdr3_aa: CASSYQTRQWNEQFF
clone_size: -; j_call: TRBJ1-1; d_call: -; v_call: TRBV15; cdr3_length: 11; cdr3_nt: TGTGCCACCAGTACAACTTCGGAAGCTTTCTTT; cdr3_aa: CATSTTSEAFF
clone_size: -; j_call: TRBJ1-2; d_call: -; v_call: TRBV5-4; cdr3_length: 15; cdr3_nt: TGTGCCAGCAGCTTGGCCGGGACGGAAGGGTATGGCTACACCTTC; cdr3_aa: CASSLAGTEGYGYTF
clone_size: -; j_call: TRBJ2-5; d_call: -; v_call: TRBV9; cdr3_length: 12; cdr3_nt: TGTGCCAGCAGCTCGAGGGAAGAGACCCAGTACTTC; cdr3_aa: CASSSREETQYF
clone_size: once; j_call: TRBJ1-5; d_call: -; v_call: TRBV30; cdr3_length: 12; cdr3_nt: TGTGCCTGGAGTGTAGTTGGGCAGCCCCAGCATTTT; cdr3_aa: CAWSVVGQPQHF
clone_size: -; j_call: TRBJ1-4; d_call: -; v_call: TRBV25-1; cdr3_length: 12; cdr3_nt: TGTGCCAGCAGTGAAACCGGACAGACTCTGTTTTTT; cdr3_aa: CASSETGQTLFF
clone_size: -; j_call: TRBJ2-7; d_call: -; v_call: TRBV7-2; cdr3_length: 11; cdr3_nt: TGTGCCAGCAGCTTAGCTTTAGGACAGAGCTTC; cdr3_aa: CASSLALGQSF